The clone carrying this T cell receptor (beta chain) was found a few times. Its antigen is unidentified. The CDR3 length is 14 residues. V was clipped by 5 bases and J by 3 bases; unmatched bases: 5. The data derive from a study of identical twins. Overall study findings and caveats: Carriage of fewer insertions was seen in abundant cord blood beta clonotypes, whereas memory repertoires showed none.

A universal primer site arose from template switching, and cDNA bore unique molecular identifiers. MiXCR, applied by TCRdb to the 5' RACE reads, yields one record per CDR3 protein. The data contain 750,000 to 950,000 distinct CDR3 sequences, roughly an eighth of them singletons. These data also featured in a second study, about yellow fever vaccine responses in identical twins.

The chain has TRBV12-3 or TRBV12-4 and TRBJ2-7; 9 nucleotides line up with TRBD2. The sequenced sample consisted of PBMCs. The TCR sequence derives from a young woman in good health. CDR3 in DNA: TGTGCCAGCAGTGTCCAGCGGGAGGACTACGAGCAGTACTTC. Translated, it gives CASSVQREDYEQYF.